Presented here are 20 T cell receptor beta chains from one specimen sequenced in a study of post-analysis software for immune sequencing data (dated by TCRdb to 2014 to 2015). What the research found in general, with its limitations: Patients showed significantly higher frequencies than controls for roughly 5 TRBV segments, among them TRBV5-6, TRBV5-1 and TRBV20-1.

Receptors were amplified or captured by PCR. TCRdb lists the instrument as Illumina HiSeq 2500. To reduce PCR and sequencing biases, unique molecular identifiers were built into the TCR beta cDNA libraries. TCRdb passed the public sequencing reads through fastp at Q25 and MiXCR, retaining productive beta sequences. Merged by CDR3 protein, the rows form single entries marked with the most common genes and DNA. The sample yields 700,000 to 800,000 distinct CDR3 sequences; 25% to 30% were counted once. The top ten hold roughly 0.57% of the sample. These receptors' antigens are unknown. The sequenced material came from blood. The receptor set was obtained from a girl between 10 and 17 years old with multiple sclerosis.

The chain uses TRBV7-9 and TRBJ2-1; D may match TRBD1 or TRBD2 (6 bases each). V lost 8 bases, J lost 7 bases, and 24 bases lay in between. Germline V gives CDR1 SEHNR, CDR2 FQNEAQ (reference sequence). This CDR3 spans 16 amino acids. This chain's CDR3 is CASGPSGAKARNEQFF. The CDR3 bases are TGTGCCAGCGGACCGTCGGGGGCCAAGGCCAGGAATGAGCAGTTCTTC.

The chain joins TRBV28 to TRBJ2-5; no clear D gene. This CDR3 region has 14 residues. Germline V gene data show CDR1 as MDHEN and CDR2 as SYDVKM. Between the trimmed V and J ends, which lost 5 bases and 6 bases, there was a span of 16 bases. For the CDR3, the DNA is TGTGCCAGCAGTCCCATACCCTTCCGGCAGACCCAGTACTTC. As protein: CASSPIPFRQTQYF.

This clonotype turned up a few times. V and J are TRBV5-1 and TRBJ2-1; 11 bases map to TRBD2. The V and J ends lost 5 bases and 8 bases, in that order; junction bases with no gene match: 6. There are 14 residues in the CDR3. CDR1 and CDR2 (germline): SGHRS, YFSETQ. Here the CDR3 reads CASSSTSGSYEQFF. In DNA, the CDR3 is TGCGCCAGCAGTTCTACTAGCGGGAGCTATGAGCAGTTCTTC.

The chain couples TRBV6-6 to TRBJ2-2, with TRBD1 identical over 9 bases. Germline V gene sequence: CDR1 MNHNY, CDR2 SVGAGI (reference sequence). This CDR3 contains 16 residues. The ends lost 2 bases at V and 3 bases at J; junction bases unmatched: 4. CDR3 DNA sequence: TGTGCCAGCAGTTACCTGGGACAGGGTTACACCGGGGAGCTGTTTTTT. It codes for CASSYLGQGYTGELFF.

The J gene is TRBJ1-1, the V gene TRBV5-6, with D tentatively TRBD1 (5 bases). From germline, CDR1 is SGHDT and CDR2 YYEEEE. With 0 bases removed from V and 0 bases from J, the gap between germline ends came to 18 bases. This CDR3 spans 18 amino acids. CDR3 nucleotide sequence: TGTGCCAGCAGCTTGGGATTTGAGGCTGGGGGGTTGAACACTGAAGCTTTCTTT. Translated: CASSLGFEAGGLNTEAFF.

The chain couples TRBV29-1 to TRBJ1-2; D is unclear. Germline-derived CDR1 and CDR2 are SQVTM and ANQGSEA. V lost 7 bases and J 0 bases, leaving 21 bases between the germline ends. This CDR3 spans 16 amino acids. CDR3 sequence (DNA): TGCAGCGCTGGCCCTGCAGAGTGGGTTCCTAACTATGGCTACACCTTC. Its translation is CSAGPAEWVPNYGYTF.

The V call is TRBV20-1, the J call TRBJ2-1; 10 bases are shared with TRBD2. V dropped 7 bases and J dropped 9; count of bases not matched to a gene: 12. Germline CDR1 DFQATT, CDR2 SNEGSKA (reference sequence). The CDR3 runs to 14 residues. The CDR3 sequence: CSVSLSSGRPEQFF. The CDR3 region has the DNA TGCAGTGTATCTCTCTCTAGCGGGAGACCTGAGCAGTTCTTC.

This chain uses TRBV20-1 with TRBJ1-5, with TRBD1 matching 11 bases. The CDR3 runs 16 residues. Germline CDR1 DFQATT, CDR2 SNEGSKA (reference sequence). Trimming took 3 bases from V and 7 from J; bases not matched to a gene: 11. Written as DNA, the CDR3 is TGCAGTGCTAGGGGGGGCTTGGACAGGGGGCTCCAGCCCCAGCATTTT. Protein: CSARGGLDRGLQPQHF.

The J gene is TRBJ2-2, the V gene TRBV5-4; no clear D. V was clipped by 0 bases and J by 4 bases, with 10 bases between them. Looked up from germline, CDR1 is SGHNT and CDR2 is YYREEE (reference sequence). This CDR3 comprises 15 residues. As DNA, the CDR3 is TGTGCCAGCAGCTTGGCCTGGGCAGGCACCGGGGAGCTGTTTTTT. Encoded protein: CASSLAWAGTGELFF. The full variable domain, completed using reference TRBV5-4 and TRBJ2-2, is ETGVTQSPTHLIKTRGQQVTLRCSSQSGHNTVSWYQQALGQGPQFIFQYYREEENGRGNFPPRFSGLQFPNYSSELNVNALELDDSALYLCASSLAWAGTGELFFGEGSRLTVL.

The chain couples TRBV28 to TRBJ2-3, with 9 nucleotides matching TRBD1. Trimming cost V 5 bases and J 2 bases; bases outside gene matches: 17. CDR1 is MDHEN and CDR2 is SYDVKM in the germline V gene. This CDR3 comprises 19 residues. The CDR3 DNA sequence: TGTGCCAGCAGTAAGGGACAGGGCCAACCTAATTCTTTCACAGATACGCAGTATTTT. It yields the protein CASSKGQGQPNSFTDTQYF. The full variable domain, with the rest looked up from reference TRBV28 and TRBJ2-3, is DVKVTQSSRYLVKRTGEKVFLECVQDMDHENMFWYRQDPGLGLRLIYFSYDVKMKEKGDIPEGYSVSREKKERFSLILESASTNQTSMYLCASSKGQGQPNSFTDTQYFGPGTRLTVL.

V usage is TRBV20-1 and J usage is TRBJ2-1; 7 positions agree with TRBD2. The CDR3 is 17 residues long. Germline lookup yields CDR1 DFQATT and CDR2 SNEGSKA (reference sequence). The junction had 22 bases not matched to a gene; V was cut back by 6 bases and J by 8 bases. Here the CDR3 DNA reads TGCAGTGCGGCGCCGTACTTAGCGGGCCGCCACCGAGATGAGCAGTTCTTC. This gives the protein CSAAPYLAGRHRDEQFF.

A note on this clonotype: One end of the junction does not line up with germline, which may come from a read error. The rearrangement joins TRBV6-1 to TRBJ2-2, with 14 bases matching TRBD2. The CDR3 length is 17 residues. The germline gives CDR1 MNHNS, CDR2 SASEGT. The CDR3 DNA sequence: TGTGCCAGCAGGGGGGGGACTAGCGGGAGTAACACCGGGGAGCGGTTTTTT. Its translation is CASRGGTSGSNTGERFF.

This clonotype was observed a handful of times. The chain couples TRBV27 to TRBJ2-2; D unresolved. Deletions cut 2 bases from V and 7 bases from J, with 8 bases between. The CDR3 covers 13 residues. Germline V gives CDR1 MNHEY, CDR2 SMNVEV (reference sequence). DNA for the CDR3: TGTGCCAGCAGTTTAAATGTGGGCGGGGAGCTGTTTTTT. Its translation: CASSLNVGGELFF.

As regards this clonotype: A read error may account for a junction end that differs from germline. The chain employs TRBV20-1 and TRBJ1-5, with TRBD1 identical over 8 bases. The CDR3 extends over 16 amino acids. Germline V CDR1 and CDR2: DFQATT, SNEGSKA (reference sequence). Here the CDR3 reads CSAPWSTGVEGQSQHF. CDR3 nucleotide sequence: TGCAGTGCCCCTTGGTCGACAGGGGTTGAGGGTCAGTCCCAGCATTTT.

The V and J genes are TRBV20-1 and TRBJ1-2; D unclear. The CDR3 consists of 13 residues. V gave up 2 bases and J gave up 5 bases, with 12 bases separating them. Germline loops: CDR1 DFQATT, CDR2 SNEGSKA (reference sequence). CDR3 sequence (DNA): TGCAGTGCTAGATCTCAGCTGGGGTATGGCTACACCTTC. Residues: CSARSQLGYGYTF.

This clonotype was counted between two and nine times. V and J are TRBV18 and TRBJ2-7; D may be TRBD1 (5 bases). The length of the CDR3 is 14 residues. Germline V CDR1 and CDR2: KGHSH, LQKENI. Trimming cost V 2 bases and J 2 bases, with 10 bases left between them. CDR3: CASSPELRAYEQYF. The DNA for the CDR3 is TGTGCCAGCTCACCAGAGCTCAGGGCCTACGAGCAGTACTTC.

V usage is TRBV6-5 and J usage is TRBJ2-1, with a tentative D call TRBD1 (6 bases). Germline-derived CDR1 and CDR2 are MNHEY and SVGAGI. V lost 5 bases to trimming and J lost 8 bases, with 13 bases between them. The length of the CDR3 is 13 residues. This CDR3 is CASSPGARDEQFF. Written as DNA, the CDR3 is TGTGCCAGCAGTCCAGGGGCAAGGGATGAGCAGTTCTTC.

The chain joins TRBV12-3 or TRBV12-4 to TRBJ1-1; no clear D gene. Trimming took 6 bases from V and 1 from J, leaving 12 bases between them. The CDR3 is 14 amino acids. The DNA of the CDR3 is TGTGCCAGCAGAGTTCAGGATCCGAACACTGAAGCTTTCTTT. Its protein is CASRVQDPNTEAFF.

This chain links TRBV7-6 with TRBJ2-1; TRBD1 aligns across 9 bases. From germline, CDR1 is SGHVS and CDR2 FNYEAQ. V lost 5 bases and J lost 4; bases outside the gene matches: 9. This CDR3 region has 16 residues. CDR3: CASSKAPGTGYNEQFF. CDR3 in DNA: TGTGCCAGCAGCAAAGCCCCCGGGACAGGGTACAATGAGCAGTTCTTC.

This clonotype was picked up a small number of times. The chain joins TRBV7-9 to TRBJ2-3; D unresolved. In germline, CDR1 is SEHNR, CDR2 FQNEAQ (reference sequence). This CDR3 spans 13 amino acids. The germline V and J ends were trimmed by 1 base and 5 bases, with 7 bases remaining between them. CDR3 DNA: TGTGCCAGCAGCTTAGTTCCGTTAGATACGCAGTATTTT. Translating gives CASSLVPLDTQYF.